A single sample gave rise to the 14 T cell receptor beta chains below, sequenced in a study of cytomegalovirus exposure and HLA in healthy donors. The PCR contained 60 Vbeta and 13 Jbeta primers. Repertoires were generated with immunoSEQ multiplex PCR, while TCRdb's copy carries only in-frame clones and drops some. Among around 160,000 clones listed, 60% to 85% were seen once. What was sequenced was PBMCs. Source of these receptors: a middle-aged woman in good health and CMV-seropositive.

The chain combines TRBV5-4 with TRBJ2-6, with unresolved D. Germline CDR1 reads SGHNT; CDR2 reads YYREEE (reference sequence). V was clipped by 0 bases and J by 0 bases, with 4 bases between them. The length of the CDR3 is 15 residues. CDR3 region: CASSLGLSGANVLTF. CDR3 DNA sequence: TGTGCCAGCAGCTTGGGGCTCTCTGGGGCCAACGTCCTGACTTTC.

The rearrangement joins TRBV5-4 to TRBJ2-7; tentatively, D is TRBD2 (6 bases). This CDR3 has 15 residues. Germline V lookup: CDR1 SGHNT, CDR2 YYREEE (reference sequence). Deletions cut 2 bases from V and 0 bases from J, with 12 bases between. The CDR3 reads CASSFSRGSSYEQYF. The DNA of the CDR3 is TGTGCCAGCAGCTTTAGTCGGGGGAGCTCCTACGAGCAGTACTTC. The variable domain in full, with the rest retrieved from reference TRBV5-4 and TRBJ2-7, is ETGVTQSPTHLIKTRGQQVTLRCSSQSGHNTVSWYQQALGQGPQFIFQYYREEENGRGNFPPRFSGLQFPNYSSELNVNALELDDSALYLCASSFSRGSSYEQYFGPGTRLTVT.

This sequence joins TRBV9 and TRBJ2-1; tentatively, D is TRBD1 (5 bases). CDR3 length equals 15 residues. CDR1 and CDR2 from the germline V gene are SGDLS and YYNGEE. Between the trimmed V and J ends, which lost 0 bases and 5 bases, there was a span of 12 bases. CDR3 amino acids: CASSVGAGWHNEQFF. The CDR3 nucleotides read TGTGCCAGCAGCGTAGGGGCAGGGTGGCACAATGAGCAGTTCTTC.

As regards this clone: The junction and the germline gene differ at one end; a read error may be behind it. The identical CDR3 is also encoded by other nucleotide sequences in the sample. The V gene is TRBV9, the J gene TRBJ1-2; 8 nucleotides align to TRBD1. The CDR3 consists of 16 residues. The germline gives CDR1 SGDLS, CDR2 YYNGEE. The CDR3 is CASSVGGQGAMNGYTF. In DNA, the CDR3 is TGCGCCAGCAGCGTAGGAGGGCAGGGGGCGATGAATGGCTACACCTTC.

The rearrangement uses TRBV5-5 and TRBJ1-2; D is unresolved. CDR3 length: 14 amino acids. Germline CDR1 reads SGHKS; CDR2 reads YYEKEE (reference sequence). V lost 2 bases, J lost 1 base, and 9 bases lay in between. This CDR3 is CASSFDTFNYGYTF. CDR3 sequence (DNA): TGTGCCAGCAGCTTCGACACCTTTAACTATGGCTACACCTTC.

This clone was seen once. The CDR3 sequence: CAISESSGINTGELFF. CDR3 in DNA: TGTGCCATCAGTGAGTCATCCGGGATCAACACCGGGGAGCTGTTTTTT. The J gene is TRBJ2-2, the V gene TRBV10-3; D possibly corresponds to TRBD2 (5 bases). Trimming took off 0 bases at V and 2 bases at J, with 10 bases between the two ends. CDR3 size: 16 residues. In germline, CDR1 is ENHRY, CDR2 SYGVKD.

V and J are TRBV2 and TRBJ2-3; 10 bases are shared with TRBD2. The germline gives CDR1 SNHLY, CDR2 FYNNEI. The CDR3 length is 15 residues. J gave up 11 bases and V 6 bases, and 14 bases lay outside the gene matches. The CDR3 DNA is TGTGCCAGCAGCCTTAGCGGGCTAGCGGGGGTAGGGCAGTATTTT. Its protein is CASSLSGLAGVGQYF.

J is TRBJ1-1 and V is TRBV12-5, with TRBD1 as a possible D gene (5 bases). The V gene's germline CDR1 is LGHNT and CDR2 FRNRAP. The CDR3 is 15 residues long. Trimming cost V 0 bases and J 10 bases, with 18 bases left between them. The CDR3 loop reads CASGLVKGQDGGAFF. The CDR3 DNA sequence: TGTGCTAGTGGTTTGGTAAAGGGGCAGGACGGCGGAGCTTTCTTT. Complete variable domain (other parts from reference TRBV12-5 and TRBJ1-1): DARVTQTPRHKVTEMGQEVTMRCQPILGHNTVFWYRQTMMQGLELLAYFRNRAPLDDSGMPKDRFSAEMPDATLATLKIQPSEPRDSAVYFCASGLVKGQDGGAFFGQGTRLTVV.

This clone has a handful of counts. The gene calls are TRBV5-1 and TRBJ1-1; 8 bases align to TRBD1. Trimming took 4 bases from V and 0 from J; bases not matched to a gene: 5. From germline, CDR1 is SGHRS and CDR2 YFSETQ. The CDR3 covers 15 residues. CDR3 nucleotides: TGCGCCAGCAGCCCGGACAGGGCTTTGAACACTGAAGCTTTCTTT. Its translation: CASSPDRALNTEAFF.

This clone is a singleton in its sample. The chain has TRBV19 and TRBJ2-1; tentatively, D is TRBD1 (6 bases). CDR1 and CDR2 (germline): LNHDA, SQIVND (reference sequence). V lost 3 bases to trimming and J lost 2 bases, with 8 bases between them. The CDR3 loop spans 14 amino acids. CDR3 amino acids: CASSITGTYNEQFF. The CDR3 DNA reads as TGTGCCAGTAGTATTACAGGGACCTACAATGAGCAGTTCTTC.

The chain couples TRBV2 to TRBJ2-7; TRBD2 aligns across 14 bases. Germline CDR1 SNHLY, CDR2 FYNNEI. This CDR3 contains 15 residues. Unmatched junction bases numbered 6, after V lost 8 bases and J lost 3 bases. The CDR3 nucleotides read TGTGCCAGCTCCAGGGGGACTAGCGGGGGCTACGAGCAGTACTTC. Translation gives CASSRGTSGGYEQYF.

The chain is built from TRBV5-6 and TRBJ2-7; a possible D gene is TRBD2 (5 bases). Trimming stripped 2 bases from V and 0 bases from J, with 6 bases between. The CDR3 covers 13 residues. Germline-derived CDR1 and CDR2 are SGHDT and YYEEEE. The chain's CDR3 is CASSLGSSYEQYF. The CDR3 DNA is TGTGCCAGCAGCTTAGGGAGCTCCTACGAGCAGTACTTC.

The chain recombines TRBV27 with TRBJ1-2; 12 bases align to TRBD1. Trimming removed 6 bases from V and 8 bases from J; junction bases left unmatched: 13. The CDR3 is 16 amino acids. The V gene's germline CDR1 is MNHEY and CDR2 SMNVEV (reference sequence). The CDR3: CASSHGTGGVVVGYTF. The CDR3 DNA follows: TGTGCCAGCAGCCACGGGACAGGGGGCGTCGTTGTCGGCTACACCTTC.

This clone turned up a few times. V and J are TRBV2 and TRBJ1-1, with TRBD1 matching over 12 bases. The V gene's germline CDR1 is SNHLY and CDR2 FYNNEI. The CDR3 loop spans 13 amino acids. After removal of 6 bases from V and 11 bases from J, the junction contained 7 bases not matched to a gene. CDR3 sequence reads: CASRGTGGAGAFF. In nucleotides, the CDR3 is TGTGCCAGCAGGGGGACAGGGGGCGCCGGGGCTTTCTTT.